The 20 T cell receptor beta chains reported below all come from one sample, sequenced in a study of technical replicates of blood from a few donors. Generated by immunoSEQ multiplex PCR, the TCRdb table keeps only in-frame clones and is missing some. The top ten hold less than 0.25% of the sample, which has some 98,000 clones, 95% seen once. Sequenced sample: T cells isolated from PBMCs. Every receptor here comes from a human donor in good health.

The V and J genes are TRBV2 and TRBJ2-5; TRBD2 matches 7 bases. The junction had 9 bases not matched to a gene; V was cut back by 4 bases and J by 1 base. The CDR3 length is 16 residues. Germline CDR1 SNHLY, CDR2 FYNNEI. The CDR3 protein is CASSVEGGVGQETQYF. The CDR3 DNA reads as TGTGCCAGCAGTGTGGAGGGAGGGGTTGGCCAAGAGACCCAGTACTTC.

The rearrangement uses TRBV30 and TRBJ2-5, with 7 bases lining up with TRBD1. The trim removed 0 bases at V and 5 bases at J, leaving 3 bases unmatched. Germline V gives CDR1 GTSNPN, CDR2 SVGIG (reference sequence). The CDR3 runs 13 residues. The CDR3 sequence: CAWSVTGEETQYF. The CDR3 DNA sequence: TGTGCCTGGAGTGTTACAGGGGAGGAGACCCAGTACTTC. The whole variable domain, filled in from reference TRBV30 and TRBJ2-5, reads SQTIHQWPATLVQPVGSPLSLECTVEGTSNPNLYWYRQAAGRGLQLLFYSVGIGQISSEVPQNLSASRPQDRQFILSSKKLLLSDSGFYLCAWSVTGEETQYFGPGTRLLVL.

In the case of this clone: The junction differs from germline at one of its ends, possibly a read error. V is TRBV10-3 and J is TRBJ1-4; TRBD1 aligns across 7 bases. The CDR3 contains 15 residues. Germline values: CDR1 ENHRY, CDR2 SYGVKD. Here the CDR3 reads CAISSDRAKNEKLFF. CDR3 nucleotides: TGTGCCATCAGTAGCGACAGGGCTAAGAATGAAAAGCTGTTTTTT.

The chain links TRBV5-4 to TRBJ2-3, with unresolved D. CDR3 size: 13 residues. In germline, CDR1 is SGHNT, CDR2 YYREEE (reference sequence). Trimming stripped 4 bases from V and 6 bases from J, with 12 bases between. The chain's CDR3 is CASSLELHDTQYF. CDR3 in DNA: TGTGCCAGCAGCCTGGAACTCCATGATACGCAGTATTTT.

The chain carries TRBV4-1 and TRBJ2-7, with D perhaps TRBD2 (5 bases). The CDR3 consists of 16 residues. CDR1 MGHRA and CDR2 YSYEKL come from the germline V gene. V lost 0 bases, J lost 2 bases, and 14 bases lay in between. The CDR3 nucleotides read TGCGCCAGCAGCCAAGAGCGAAAGAGGGCGACCTACGAGCAGTACTTC. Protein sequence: CASSQERKRATYEQYF.

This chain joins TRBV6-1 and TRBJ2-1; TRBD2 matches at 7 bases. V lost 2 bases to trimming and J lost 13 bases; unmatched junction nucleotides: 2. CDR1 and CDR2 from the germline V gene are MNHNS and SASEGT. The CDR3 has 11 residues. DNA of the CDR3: TGTGCCAGCAGTGAACTGGGACTACAGTTCTTC. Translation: CASSELGLQFF.

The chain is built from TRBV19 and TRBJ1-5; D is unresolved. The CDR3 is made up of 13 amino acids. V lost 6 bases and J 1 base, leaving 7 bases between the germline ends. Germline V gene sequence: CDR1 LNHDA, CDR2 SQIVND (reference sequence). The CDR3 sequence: CASSDNSNQPQHF. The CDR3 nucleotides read TGTGCCAGTAGCGACAACAGCAATCAGCCCCAGCATTTT.

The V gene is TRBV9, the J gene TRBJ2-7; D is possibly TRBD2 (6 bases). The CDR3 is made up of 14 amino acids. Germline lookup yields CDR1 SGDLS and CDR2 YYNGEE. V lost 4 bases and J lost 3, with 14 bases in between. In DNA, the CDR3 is TGTGCCAGCAGCCCTACGACTAGTTTCTACGAGCAGTACTTC. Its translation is CASSPTTSFYEQYF.

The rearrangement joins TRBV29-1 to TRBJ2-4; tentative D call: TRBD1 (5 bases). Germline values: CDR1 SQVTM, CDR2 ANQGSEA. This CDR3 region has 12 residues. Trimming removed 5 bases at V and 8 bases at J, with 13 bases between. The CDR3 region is CSVSRGGYIQYF. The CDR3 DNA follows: TGCAGCGTTAGTAGGGGCGGTTACATTCAGTACTTC.

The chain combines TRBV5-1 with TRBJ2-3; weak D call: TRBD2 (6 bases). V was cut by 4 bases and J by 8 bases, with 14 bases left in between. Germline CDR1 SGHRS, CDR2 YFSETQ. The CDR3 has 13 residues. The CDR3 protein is CASSGGAAPTQYF. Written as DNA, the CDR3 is TGCGCCAGCAGCGGCGGGGCGGCCCCTACGCAGTATTTT. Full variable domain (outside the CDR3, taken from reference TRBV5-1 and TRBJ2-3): KAGVTQTPRYLIKTRGQQVTLSCSPISGHRSVSWYQQTPGQGLQFLFEYFSETQRNKGNFPGRFSGRQFSNSRSEMNVSTLELGDSALYLCASSGGAAPTQYFGPGTRLTVL.

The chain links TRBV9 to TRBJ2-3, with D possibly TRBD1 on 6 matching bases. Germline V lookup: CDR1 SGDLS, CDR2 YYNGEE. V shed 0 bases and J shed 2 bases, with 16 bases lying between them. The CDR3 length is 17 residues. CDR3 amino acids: CASSVGSGTPITDTQYF. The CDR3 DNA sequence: TGTGCCAGCAGCGTAGGATCCGGGACACCAATCACAGATACGCAGTATTTT.

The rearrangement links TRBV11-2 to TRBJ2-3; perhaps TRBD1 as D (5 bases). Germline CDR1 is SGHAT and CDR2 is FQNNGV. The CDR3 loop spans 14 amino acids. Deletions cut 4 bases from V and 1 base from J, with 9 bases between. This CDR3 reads CASSYFRGTDTQYF. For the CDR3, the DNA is TGTGCCAGCAGCTATTTCAGGGGCACAGATACGCAGTATTTT. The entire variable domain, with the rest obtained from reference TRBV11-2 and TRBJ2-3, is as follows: EAGVAQSPRYKIIEKRQSVAFWCNPISGHATLYWYQQILGQGPKLLIQFQNNGVVDDSQLPKDRFSAERLKGVDSTLKIQPAKLEDSAVYLCASSYFRGTDTQYFGPGTRLTVL.

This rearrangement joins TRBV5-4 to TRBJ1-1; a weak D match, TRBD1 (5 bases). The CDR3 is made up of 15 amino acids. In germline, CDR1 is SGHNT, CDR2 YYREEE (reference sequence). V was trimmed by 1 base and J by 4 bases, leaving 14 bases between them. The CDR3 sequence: CASSLPGGEGTEAFF. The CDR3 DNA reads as TGTGCCAGCAGCTTGCCCGGGGGAGAAGGCACTGAAGCTTTCTTT. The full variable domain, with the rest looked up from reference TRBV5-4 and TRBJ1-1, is ETGVTQSPTHLIKTRGQQVTLRCSSQSGHNTVSWYQQALGQGPQFIFQYYREEENGRGNFPPRFSGLQFPNYSSELNVNALELDDSALYLCASSLPGGEGTEAFFGQGTRLTVV.

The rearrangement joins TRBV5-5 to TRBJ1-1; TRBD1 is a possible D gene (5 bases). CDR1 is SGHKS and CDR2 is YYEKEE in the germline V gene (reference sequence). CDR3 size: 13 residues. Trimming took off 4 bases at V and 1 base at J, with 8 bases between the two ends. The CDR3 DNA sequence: TGTGCCAGCAGCACAACAGGGAACACTGAAGCTTTCTTT. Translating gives CASSTTGNTEAFF.

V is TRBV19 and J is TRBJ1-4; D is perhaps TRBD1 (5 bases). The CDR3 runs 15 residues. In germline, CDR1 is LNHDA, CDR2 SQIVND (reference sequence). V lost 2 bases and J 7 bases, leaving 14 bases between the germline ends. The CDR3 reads CASSIFLTRVEKLFF. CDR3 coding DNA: TGTGCCAGTAGTATATTCTTAACCAGGGTTGAAAAACTGTTTTTT.

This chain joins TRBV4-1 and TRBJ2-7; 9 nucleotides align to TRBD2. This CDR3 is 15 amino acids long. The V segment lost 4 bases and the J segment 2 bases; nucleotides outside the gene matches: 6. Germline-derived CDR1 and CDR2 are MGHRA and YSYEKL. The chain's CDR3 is CASSPGLAKTYEQYF. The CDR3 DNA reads TGCGCCAGCAGCCCAGGACTAGCGAAAACCTACGAGCAGTACTTC.

CDR3 DNA sequence: TGCGCCAGCAGCCCAGATTTCGCGATAGAGACCCAGTACTTC. As protein: CASSPDFAIETQYF. This rearrangement joins TRBV4-1 to TRBJ2-5; D call uncertain. Trimming took off 4 bases at V and 4 bases at J, with 13 bases between the two ends. From germline, CDR1 is MGHRA and CDR2 YSYEKL. The CDR3 has 14 amino acids.

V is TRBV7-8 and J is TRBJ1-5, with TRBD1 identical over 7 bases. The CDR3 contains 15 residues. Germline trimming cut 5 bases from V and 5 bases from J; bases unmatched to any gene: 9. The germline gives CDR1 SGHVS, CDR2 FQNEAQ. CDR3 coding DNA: TGTGCCAGCAGCCGAGGACAGGCGACGGATCAGCCCCAGCATTTT. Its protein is CASSRGQATDQPQHF. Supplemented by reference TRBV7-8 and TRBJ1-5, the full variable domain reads GAGVSQSPRYKVAKRGQDVALRCDPISGHVSLFWYQQALGQGPEFLTYFQNEAQLDKSGLPSDRFFAERPEGSVSTLKIQRTQQEDSAVYLCASSRGQATDQPQHFGDGTRLSIL.

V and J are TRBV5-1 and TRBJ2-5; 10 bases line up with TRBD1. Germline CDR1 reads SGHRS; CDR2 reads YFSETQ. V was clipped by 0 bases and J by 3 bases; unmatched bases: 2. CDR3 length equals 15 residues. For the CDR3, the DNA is TGCGCCAGCAGCTTGGTAGGGACAGGGGAAGAGACCCAGTACTTC. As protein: CASSLVGTGEETQYF.

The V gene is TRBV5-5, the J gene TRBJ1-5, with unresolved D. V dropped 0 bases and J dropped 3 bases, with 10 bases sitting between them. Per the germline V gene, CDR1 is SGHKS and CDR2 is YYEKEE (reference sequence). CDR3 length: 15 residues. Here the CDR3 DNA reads TGTGCCAGCAGCTTGGGGCAAAGTTTCAATCAGCCCCAGCATTTT. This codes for CASSLGQSFNQPQHF.